This TCR beta chain was sequenced in a study of shared clonotypes between healthy human individuals. The study, taken as a whole, reports: A reduction in generation probabilities was seen for non-shared clonotypes relative to those shared by all four donors.

Produced via immunoSEQ multiplex PCR; TCRdb's table is partial and in-frame only. The data show roughly 2,500,000 clones, 90% to 95% seen once. The CDR3 covers 16 residues. CDR1 and CDR2 from the germline V gene are SGHTA and FQGNSA. The V end was cut by 1 base, the J end by 1 base, with 13 bases between. On this clone itself: Its antigen remains unidentified.

In the CD4+ fraction, cells were divided into CD45RA+ naive and CD45RA-negative memory subsets. This chain connects TRBV7-2 to TRBJ1-1; no firm D call. The sequence was collected from a man aged 18 to 30 in good health. Some clones in this sample may be carry-over from other donors' samples. Input material: naive CD4+ T cells from PBMCs. Subset here: CD45RA+ positively selected. This CDR3 is CASSLEAPGRNTEAFF. CDR3 coding DNA: TGTGCCAGCAGCTTAGAGGCACCCGGCCGGAACACTGAAGCTTTCTTT.